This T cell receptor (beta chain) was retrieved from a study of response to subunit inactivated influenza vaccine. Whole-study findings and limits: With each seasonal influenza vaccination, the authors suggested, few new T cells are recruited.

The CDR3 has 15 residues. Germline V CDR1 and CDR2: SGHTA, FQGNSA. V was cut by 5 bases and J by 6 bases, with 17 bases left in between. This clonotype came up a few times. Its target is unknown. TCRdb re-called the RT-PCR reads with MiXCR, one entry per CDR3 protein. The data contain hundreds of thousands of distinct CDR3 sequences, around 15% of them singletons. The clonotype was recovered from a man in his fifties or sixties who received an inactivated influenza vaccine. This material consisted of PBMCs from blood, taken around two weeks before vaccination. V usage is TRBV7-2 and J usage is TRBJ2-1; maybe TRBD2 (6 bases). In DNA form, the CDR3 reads TGTGCCAGCAGCACCGATTTCGGGGGTCGCAATGAGCAGTTCTTC. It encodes CASSTDFGGRNEQFF.